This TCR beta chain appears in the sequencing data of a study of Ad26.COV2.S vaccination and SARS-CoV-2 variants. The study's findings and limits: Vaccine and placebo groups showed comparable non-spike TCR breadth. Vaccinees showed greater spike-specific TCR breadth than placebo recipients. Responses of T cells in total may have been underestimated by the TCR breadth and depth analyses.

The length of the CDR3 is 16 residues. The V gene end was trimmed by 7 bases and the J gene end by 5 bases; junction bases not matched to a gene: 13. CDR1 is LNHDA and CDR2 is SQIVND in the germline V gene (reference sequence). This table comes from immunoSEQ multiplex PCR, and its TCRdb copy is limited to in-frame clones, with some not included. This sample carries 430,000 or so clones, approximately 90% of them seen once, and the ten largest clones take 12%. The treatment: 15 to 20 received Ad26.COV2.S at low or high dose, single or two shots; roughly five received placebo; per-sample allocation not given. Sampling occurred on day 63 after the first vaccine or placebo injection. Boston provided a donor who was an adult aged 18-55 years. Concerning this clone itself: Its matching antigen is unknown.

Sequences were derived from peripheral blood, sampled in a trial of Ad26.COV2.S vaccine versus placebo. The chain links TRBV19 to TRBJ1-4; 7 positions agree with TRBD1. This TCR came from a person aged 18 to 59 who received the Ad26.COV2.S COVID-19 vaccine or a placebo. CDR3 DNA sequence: TGTGCCAGTACCAGAGGTAGGGACAGCCACAATGAAAAACTGTTTTTT. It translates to CASTRGRDSHNEKLFF. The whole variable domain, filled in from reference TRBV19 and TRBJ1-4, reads DGGITQSPKYLFRKEGQNVTLSCEQNLNHDAMYWYRQDPGQGLRLIYYSQIVNDFQKGDIAEGYSVSREKKESFPLTVTSAQKNPTAFYLCASTRGRDSHNEKLFFGSGTQLSVL.